This TCR beta chain derives from a study of T cell responses to AZD1222 COVID-19 vaccine. Method: immunoSEQ multiplex PCR; TCRdb's copy keeps in-frame clones and lacks some. The table shows approximately 190,000 clones, with 87% occurring only once. The sample here was peripheral blood, taken on day 0 of MenACWY control vaccination. This receptor was obtained from an adult in good health.

The CDR3 DNA sequence: TGTGCCAGCAGCCCAAGAGGCAAGCGGGGGTTCACAGATACGCAGTATTTT. Translating gives CASSPRGKRGFTDTQYF. This sequence joins TRBV7-6 and TRBJ2-3; 8 bases are a match to TRBD2. The CDR3 has 17 residues. J gave up 2 bases and V 5 bases, and 12 bases lay outside the gene matches. Germline CDR1 is SGHVS and CDR2 is FNYEAQ.